The next 32 T cell receptor beta chains were all read from a single sample in a study of T cells in Graves' hyperthyroidism and ophthalmopathy. Regions amplified from RNA transcripts were the TCR beta CDR3 regions. The study used the HTBI primer set for a first-round RT-PCR of the TCR CDR3. One entry per CDR3 protein results from TCRdb running MiXCR on the multiplex PCR reads. The table lists about 360,000 distinct CDR3 sequences, 25% of them singletons. Specimen: blood. These receptors all stem from a man over 45 with Graves' hyperthyroidism.

The J gene is TRBJ2-7, the V gene TRBV4-1, with 7 nucleotides matching TRBD1. V dropped 7 bases and J dropped 2; count of bases not matched to a gene: 8. This CDR3 is built from 14 residues. The germline CDR1 and CDR2 sequences are MGHRA and YSYEKL. The CDR3 region has the DNA TGCGCCAGCAACCTTAGACAGGGCGCCTACGAGCAGTACTTC. Protein: CASNLRQGAYEQYF.

This clonotype has a handful of counts. V is TRBV11-3 and J is TRBJ2-2, with unresolved D. There are 13 residues in the CDR3. V lost 6 bases and J 5 bases, leaving 10 bases between the germline ends. The germline gives CDR1 SGHNT, CDR2 YENEEA. The DNA for the CDR3 is TGTGCCAGCAGTTCAAGTGTGACCGGGGAGCTGTTTTTT. Amino acid sequence: CASSSSVTGELFF.

This clonotype was found many times. The gene calls are TRBV12-3 or TRBV12-4 and TRBJ2-3; 10 bases match TRBD1. This CDR3 has 15 residues. V was clipped by 2 bases and J by 5 bases; unmatched bases: 4. CDR3 bases: TGTGCCAGCAGTTTAAGACAGGGGGCAGGAGATACGCAGTATTTT. Translation: CASSLRQGAGDTQYF.

This clonotype turned up a few times. In nucleotides, the CDR3 is TGTGCCAGCAGCCGGCGCCGGGGGGAGGATGAGCAGTTCTTC. This encodes CASSRRRGEDEQFF. This chain connects TRBV2 to TRBJ2-1; TRBD2 agrees at 7 bases. The ends lost 6 bases at V and 8 bases at J; junction bases unmatched: 10. CDR1 and CDR2 (germline): SNHLY, FYNNEI. The CDR3 is 14 amino acids.

Only a few counts were recorded for this clonotype. This sequence joins TRBV15 and TRBJ2-7, with 10 bases aligning to TRBD2. The CDR3 totals 15 residues. The germline V gene encodes CDR1 LNHNV and CDR2 YYDKDF (reference sequence). V shed 0 bases, J shed 4 bases, and the junction held 3 bases outside the gene matches. The CDR3 loop reads CATSREAGGNYEQYF. The CDR3 nucleotides read TGTGCCACCAGCAGAGAAGCGGGAGGGAATTACGAGCAGTACTTC.

This clonotype has ten or more counts. This rearrangement joins TRBV2 to TRBJ2-5; TRBD2 might be the D (6 bases). V was shortened by 4 bases and J by 2 bases, with 11 bases between the two germline ends. This CDR3 contains 14 residues. Germline lookup yields CDR1 SNHLY and CDR2 FYNNEI. CDR3 sequence reads: CASSAMTSQETQYF. The CDR3 coding sequence is TGTGCCAGCAGTGCCATGACTAGTCAAGAGACCCAGTACTTC.

This clonotype showed up many times. The chain joins TRBV18 to TRBJ2-7, with TRBD1 identical over 10 bases. The CDR3 length is 15 residues. The V gene's germline CDR1 is KGHSH and CDR2 LQKENI. The junction had 10 bases not matched to a gene; V was cut back by 7 bases and J by 4 bases. This CDR3 reads CASFEPGQGSYEQYF. CDR3 DNA: TGTGCCAGCTTTGAACCGGGACAGGGGAGTTACGAGCAGTACTTC.

CDR3 amino acids: CASSEGGPGANVLTF. The CDR3 nucleotides read TGTGCCAGCAGTGAAGGGGGCCCTGGGGCCAACGTCCTGACTTTC. V gene TRBV2 combines with J gene TRBJ2-6; a possible D gene is TRBD1 (5 bases). Germline values: CDR1 SNHLY, CDR2 FYNNEI. V lost 1 base, J lost 2 bases, and 6 bases lay in between. The CDR3 spans 15 residues.

The genes are TRBV6-9 and TRBJ2-7; TRBD1 might be the D (5 bases). Trimming removed 3 bases from V and 1 base from J, with 13 bases in between. Germline V gives CDR1 MNHGY, CDR2 SVAAGI. CDR3 length equals 15 residues. CDR3 sequence (DNA): TGTGCCAGCAGTTACGACAGTTCTTTTTCCTACGAGCAGTACTTC. It encodes CASSYDSSFSYEQYF.

This clonotype was seen a few times. The chain combines TRBV12-3 or TRBV12-4 with TRBJ2-3; D possibly corresponds to TRBD2 (5 bases). The V end was cut by 4 bases, the J end by 6 bases, with 11 bases between. The length of the CDR3 is 13 residues. The CDR3 is CASSWTGGDTQYF. The CDR3 DNA is TGTGCCAGCAGTTGGACCGGCGGGGATACGCAGTATTTT.

The J gene is TRBJ2-1, the V gene TRBV5-1; 9 bases map to TRBD2. Germline values: CDR1 SGHRS, CDR2 YFSETQ. CDR3 size: 14 residues. The V segment lost 4 bases and the J segment 8 bases; nucleotides outside the gene matches: 7. CDR3 sequence reads: CASSLEREADEQFF. As DNA, the CDR3 is TGCGCCAGCAGCCTAGAGCGGGAGGCGGATGAGCAGTTCTTC.

This clonotype was counted a few times. This chain joins TRBV19 and TRBJ1-2, with no clear D. The CDR3 contains 12 residues. V was clipped by 5 bases and J by 4 bases, with 8 bases between them. Germline CDR1 LNHDA, CDR2 SQIVND (reference sequence). The chain's CDR3 is CASSEARYGYTF. The CDR3 DNA reads TGTGCCAGTAGTGAGGCTCGCTATGGCTACACCTTC.

This clonotype has a count of ten or more. The chain employs TRBV11-3 and TRBJ2-3; the D gene is possibly TRBD1 (6 bases). Trimming removed 1 base at V and 0 bases at J, with 14 bases between. CDR3 length: 17 residues. The V gene's germline CDR1 is SGHNT and CDR2 YENEEA. The CDR3 nucleotides are TGTGCCAGCAGCTTAGCCCTGGGGGCGTCAAGCACAGATACGCAGTATTTT. Translated: CASSLALGASSTDTQYF. The full variable domain, its missing parts supplied by reference TRBV11-3 and TRBJ2-3, is EAGVVQSPRYKIIEKKQPVAFWCNPISGHNTLYWYLQNLGQGPELLIRYENEEAVDDSQLPKDRFSAERLKGVDSTLKIQPAELGDSAVYLCASSLALGASSTDTQYFGPGTRLTVL.

This clonotype was observed many times. The junction and the germline gene differ at one end; a read error may be behind it. The chain employs TRBV5-1 and TRBJ1-1; TRBD1 is a possible D gene (5 bases). The length of the CDR3 is 14 residues. CDR1 and CDR2 from the germline V gene are SGHRS and YFSETQ. This CDR3 reads CASSRGTGNTEAFF. CDR3 DNA: TGTGCCAGCAGCCGTGGGACGGGGAACACTGAAGCTTTCTTT.

The sample holds many counts of this clonotype. Here the CDR3 reads CASSHGPENIQYF. In DNA form, the CDR3 reads TGTGCCAGCAGCCACGGACCGGAAAACATTCAGTACTTC. The rearrangement links TRBV6-1 to TRBJ2-4; D is ambiguous. Germline-derived CDR1 and CDR2 are MNHNS and SASEGT. With 6 bases removed from V and 5 bases from J, the gap between germline ends came to 11 bases. The CDR3 runs 13 residues.

The chain combines TRBV9 with TRBJ2-7; 9 bases are a match to TRBD1. In germline, CDR1 is SGDLS, CDR2 YYNGEE. The junction had 3 bases not matched to a gene; V was cut back by 3 bases and J by 5 bases. This CDR3 comprises 13 residues. The CDR3 bases are TGTGCCAGCAGCGCCGGACAGGGGAACGAGCAGTACTTC. Translated: CASSAGQGNEQYF.

This clonotype turned up a few times. As DNA, the CDR3 is TGCAGTGGACAATTTGGGGGAAGCTACGAGCAGTACTTC. This encodes CSGQFGGSYEQYF. The chain carries TRBV20-1 and TRBJ2-7; tentatively, D is TRBD1 or TRBD2 (5 bases each). The V gene's germline CDR1 is DFQATT and CDR2 SNEGSKA (reference sequence). The ends were cut back, 7 bases at V and 3 bases at J, with 16 bases in the middle. The CDR3 has 13 residues.

CDR3 protein: CASSLKVLLALNSEQFF. The CDR3 DNA is TGTGCCAGCAGCTTAAAGGTTCTACTAGCGCTCAACAGTGAGCAGTTCTTC. This chain uses TRBV11-2 with TRBJ2-1, with 7 bases matching TRBD2. The CDR3 spans 17 residues. J gave up 9 bases and V 2 bases, and 16 bases lay outside the gene matches. Germline V gene lookup returns CDR1 SGHAT and CDR2 FQNNGV.

This clonotype has ten or more counts. CDR3 sequence reads: CAWSVTFSSGRAGEQYF. Here the CDR3 DNA reads TGTGCCTGGAGTGTAACCTTCTCTAGCGGGAGAGCGGGTGAGCAGTACTTC. The rearrangement uses TRBV30 and TRBJ2-7; 10 positions match TRBD2. Germline V gene lookup returns CDR1 GTSNPN and CDR2 SVGIG (reference sequence). Trimming removed 0 bases from V and 7 bases from J; junction bases left unmatched: 15. The CDR3 is 17 amino acids. Based on the CDR3 plus reference TRBV30 and TRBJ2-7, the full variable domain is SQTIHQWPATLVQPVGSPLSLECTVEGTSNPNLYWYRQAAGRGLQLLFYSVGIGQISSEVPQNLSASRPQDRQFILSSKKLLLSDSGFYLCAWSVTFSSGRAGEQYFGPGTRLTVT.

V is TRBV6-1 and J is TRBJ2-7; D call uncertain. Germline assignment: CDR1 MNHNS and CDR2 SASEGT. Trimming removed 1 base at V and 3 bases at J, with 4 bases between. The CDR3 contains 12 residues. CDR3 nucleotides: TGTGCCAGCAGTGAAGTTATCTACGAGCAGTACTTC. Protein sequence: CASSEVIYEQYF.

This clonotype occurred once. The J gene is TRBJ2-7, the V gene TRBV30; TRBD2 agrees at 15 bases. V lost 5 bases, J lost 6 bases, and 5 bases stayed unmatched. Germline loops: CDR1 GTSNPN, CDR2 SVGIG (reference sequence). The CDR3 has 14 residues. The CDR3 DNA is TGTGCCTGGGGCCGGACTAGCGGGAGGGGCGAGCAGTACTTC. It specifies CAWGRTSGRGEQYF.

Regarding this clonotype: One end of the junction varies from germline; a read error may be responsible. The rearrangement uses TRBV11-3 and TRBJ1-2; perhaps TRBD1 as D (5 bases). This CDR3 spans 13 amino acids. From germline, CDR1 is SGHNT and CDR2 YENEEA. For the CDR3, the DNA is TGTGCCAGCAGCCTAGACAGTCGCTATGGCTACACCTTC. It encodes CASSLDSRYGYTF.

The sample holds a few counts of this clonotype. The rearrangement joins TRBV10-1 to TRBJ1-5; possible D gene TRBD1, 6 bases. The CDR3 totals 15 residues. The V end lost 11 bases, the J end lost 1 base, and 18 bases lay between the germline ends. CDR1 is WNHNN and CDR2 is SYGVQD in the germline V gene (reference sequence). The CDR3 DNA sequence: TGCGCCCCGTCGGGAGGGGGGAGAAGCAATCAGCCCCAGCATTTT. Translated: CAPSGGGRSNQPQHF.

The V call is TRBV28, the J call TRBJ2-1; D call uncertain. Trimming removed 1 base at V and 8 bases at J, with 9 bases between. From germline, CDR1 is MDHEN and CDR2 SYDVKM. This CDR3 spans 13 amino acids. The CDR3, as DNA: TGTGCCAGCAGTTTATTATTCGGACATGAGCAGTTCTTC. As protein: CASSLLFGHEQFF.

This chain links TRBV20-1 with TRBJ2-7; 8 bases line up with TRBD1. Germline V CDR1 and CDR2: DFQATT, SNEGSKA (reference sequence). V lost 5 bases, J lost 3 bases, and 6 bases stayed unmatched. This CDR3 region has 13 residues. The CDR3, as DNA: TGCAGTGCTTTCACCGGGACAGGCTACGAGCAGTACTTC. Protein product: CSAFTGTGYEQYF.

V is TRBV6-2 or TRBV6-3 and J is TRBJ1-2; D perhaps matches TRBD1 (6 bases). The V and J ends lost 7 bases and 4 bases respectively, with 16 bases between them. Germline assignment: CDR1 MNHEY and CDR2 SVGEGT. CDR3 length: 14 amino acids. The CDR3 nucleotides are TGTGCCAGCACCAAGGGGGGGGCGGGCTATGGCTACACCTTC. Its translation: CASTKGGAGYGYTF.

This clonotype was detected ten times or more. The chain links TRBV28 to TRBJ1-1; the match to TRBD1 covers 7 bases. Germline values: CDR1 MDHEN, CDR2 SYDVKM. The V segment lost 0 bases and the J segment 1 base; nucleotides outside the gene matches: 2. This CDR3 region has 15 residues. The chain's CDR3 is CASSLWKGANTEAFF. Here the CDR3 DNA reads TGTGCCAGCAGTTTATGGAAGGGGGCGAACACTGAAGCTTTCTTT.

This rearrangement joins TRBV5-1 to TRBJ2-7, with a tentative D call TRBD1 (5 bases). The germline CDR1 and CDR2 sequences are SGHRS and YFSETQ. V was shortened by 4 bases and J by 3 bases, with 14 bases between the two germline ends. The length of the CDR3 is 14 residues. The CDR3 reads CASSAPRTSYEQYF. CDR3 DNA: TGCGCCAGCAGCGCCCCCAGGACAAGCTACGAGCAGTACTTC.

The sample holds a few counts of this clonotype. The chain recombines TRBV20-1 with TRBJ2-1; perhaps TRBD2 as D (5 bases). This CDR3 contains 13 residues. Germline CDR1 DFQATT, CDR2 SNEGSKA (reference sequence). The ends were cut back, 4 bases at V and 0 bases at J, with 7 bases in the middle. The chain's CDR3 is CSAKRSSYNEQFF. CDR3 in DNA: TGCAGTGCTAAGCGGAGCTCCTACAATGAGCAGTTCTTC.

The V call is TRBV11-1, the J call TRBJ2-5; D is undetermined. The CDR3 loop spans 15 amino acids. Germline CDR1 is SGHAT and CDR2 is FQDESV (reference sequence). The V and J ends lost 5 bases and 1 base respectively, with 14 bases between them. The CDR3 sequence: CASSPGPQTQETQYF. CDR3 in DNA: TGTGCCAGCAGCCCCGGACCTCAGACCCAAGAGACCCAGTACTTC.

The chain joins TRBV5-1 to TRBJ2-6, with 8 bases aligning to TRBD1. The CDR3 length is 17 residues. V trimming: 2 bases; J trimming: 4 bases; junction bases outside the gene matches: 8. In germline, CDR1 is SGHRS, CDR2 YFSETQ. For the CDR3, the DNA is TGCGCCAGCAGCTTTGGTCAGGGGGCGTTGGGGGCCAACGTCCTGACTTTC. It encodes CASSFGQGALGANVLTF.

The genes are TRBV5-1 and TRBJ2-3; 9 bases map to TRBD2. The trim removed 0 bases at V and 2 bases at J, leaving 16 bases unmatched. The CDR3 consists of 20 residues. Germline CDR1 and CDR2: SGHRS and YFSETQ. The CDR3 protein is CASSLERREGREQSTDTQYF. In DNA, the CDR3 is TGCGCCAGCAGCTTGGAGAGGCGGGAGGGCCGCGAACAATCCACAGATACGCAGTATTTT.